This T cell receptor beta chain comes out of a study of OX40 agonist ivuxolimab in advanced cancers. Study background: Participants could have had prior anti-PD-1, anti-PD-L1 or anti-CTLA-4 therapy, and 40% had some. The study, taken as a whole, reports: CD4+ T cells averaged fewer expanded clones than CD8+ T cells. Some nonresponders likewise displayed low normalized T-cell clonal expansion.

CDR3 size: 15 residues. The V end was cut by 4 bases, the J end by 0 bases, with 13 bases between. From germline, CDR1 is SGHRS and CDR2 YFSETQ. For this clone: Its cognate antigen is unknown.

Data came from immunoSEQ multiplex PCR; TCRdb stores just in-frame clones and leaves some out. The sample carries 60,000 to 65,000 clones, around 84% recorded once. The cohort excluded patients with autoimmune disease history or systemic immunosuppression. This sequence originates from an adult with an advanced solid tumor such as melanoma, head and neck, liver or kidney cancer. The rearrangement uses TRBV5-1 and TRBJ1-1; tentative D call: TRBD1 (5 bases). The sequencing here drew on CD4+ or CD8+ T cells sorted from blood, taken in a trial of the OX40 agonist ivuxolimab. The CDR3 region is CASSATGTVNTEAFF. CDR3 bases: TGCGCCAGCAGCGCCACCGGGACGGTGAACACTGAAGCTTTCTTT.